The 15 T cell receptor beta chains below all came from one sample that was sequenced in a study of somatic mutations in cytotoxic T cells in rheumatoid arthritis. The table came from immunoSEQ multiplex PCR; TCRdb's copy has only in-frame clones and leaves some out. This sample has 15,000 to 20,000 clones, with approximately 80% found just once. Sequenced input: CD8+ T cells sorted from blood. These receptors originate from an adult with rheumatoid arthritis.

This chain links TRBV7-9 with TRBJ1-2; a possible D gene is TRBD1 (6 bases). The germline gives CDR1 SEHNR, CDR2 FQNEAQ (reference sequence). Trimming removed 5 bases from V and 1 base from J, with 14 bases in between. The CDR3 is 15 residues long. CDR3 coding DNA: TGTGCCAGCAGCCTTAAGACAGGAAATAACTATGGCTACACCTTC. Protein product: CASSLKTGNNYGYTF.

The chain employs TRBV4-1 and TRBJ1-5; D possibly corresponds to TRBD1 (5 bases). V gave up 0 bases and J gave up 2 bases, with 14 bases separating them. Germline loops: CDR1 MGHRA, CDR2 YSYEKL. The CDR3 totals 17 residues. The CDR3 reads CASSQDLGGGGNQPQHF. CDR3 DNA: TGCGCCAGCAGCCAAGACTTGGGGGGGGGAGGCAATCAGCCCCAGCATTTT.

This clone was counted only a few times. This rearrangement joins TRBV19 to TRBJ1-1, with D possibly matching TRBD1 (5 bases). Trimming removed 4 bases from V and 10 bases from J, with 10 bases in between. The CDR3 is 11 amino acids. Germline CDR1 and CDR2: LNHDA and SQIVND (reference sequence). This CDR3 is CASSKGVLAFF. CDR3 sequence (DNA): TGTGCCAGTAGTAAAGGGGTGCTAGCTTTCTTT. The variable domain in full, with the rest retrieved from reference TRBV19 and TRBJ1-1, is DGGITQSPKYLFRKEGQNVTLSCEQNLNHDAMYWYRQDPGQGLRLIYYSQIVNDFQKGDIAEGYSVSREKKESFPLTVTSAQKNPTAFYLCASSKGVLAFFGQGTRLTVV.

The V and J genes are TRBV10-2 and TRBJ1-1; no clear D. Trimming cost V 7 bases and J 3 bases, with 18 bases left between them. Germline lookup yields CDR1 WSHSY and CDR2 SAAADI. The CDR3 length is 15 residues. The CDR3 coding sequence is TGCGCCAGCACCGAGCTAGCGGGAGGAGACACTGAAGCTTTCTTT. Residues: CASTELAGGDTEAFF.

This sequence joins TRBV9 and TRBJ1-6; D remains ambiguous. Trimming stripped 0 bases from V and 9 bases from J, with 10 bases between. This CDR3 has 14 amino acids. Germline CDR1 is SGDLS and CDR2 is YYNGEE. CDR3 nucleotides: TGTGCCAGCAGCGTAGCAGCGACAATTTCACCCCTCCACTTT. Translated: CASSVAATISPLHF.

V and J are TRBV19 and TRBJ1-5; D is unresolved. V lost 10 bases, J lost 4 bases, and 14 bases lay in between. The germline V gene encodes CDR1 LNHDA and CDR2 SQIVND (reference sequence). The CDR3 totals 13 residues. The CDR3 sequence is CATSGVWNQPQHF. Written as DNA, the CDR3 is TGTGCCACCTCCGGGGTATGGAATCAGCCCCAGCATTTT.

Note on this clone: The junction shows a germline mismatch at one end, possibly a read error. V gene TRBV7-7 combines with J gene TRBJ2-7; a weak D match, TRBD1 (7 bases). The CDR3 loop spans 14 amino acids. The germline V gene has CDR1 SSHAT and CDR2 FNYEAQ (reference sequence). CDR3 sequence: CASSPDREAYEQYF. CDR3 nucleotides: TGTGCTAGCAGCCCAGACAGGGAGGCCTACGAGCAGTACTTC.

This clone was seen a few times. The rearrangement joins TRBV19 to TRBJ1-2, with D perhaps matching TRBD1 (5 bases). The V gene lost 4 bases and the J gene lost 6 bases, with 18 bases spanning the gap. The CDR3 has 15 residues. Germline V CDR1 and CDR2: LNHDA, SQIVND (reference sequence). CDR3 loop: CASSTRGAFANGYTF. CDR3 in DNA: TGTGCCAGTAGTACAAGGGGAGCCTTCGCCAATGGCTACACCTTC.

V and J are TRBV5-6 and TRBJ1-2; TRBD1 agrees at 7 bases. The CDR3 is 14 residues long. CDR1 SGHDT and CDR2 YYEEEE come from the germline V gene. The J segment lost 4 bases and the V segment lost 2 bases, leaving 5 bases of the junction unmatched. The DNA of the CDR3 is TGTGCCAGCAGCTTCCCGGGACAGCTCTATGGCTACACCTTC. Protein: CASSFPGQLYGYTF.

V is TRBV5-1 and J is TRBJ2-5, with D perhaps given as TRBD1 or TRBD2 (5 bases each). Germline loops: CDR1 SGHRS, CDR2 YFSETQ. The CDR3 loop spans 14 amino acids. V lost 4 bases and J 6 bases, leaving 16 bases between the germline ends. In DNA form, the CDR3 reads TGCGCCAGCAGCGGCGGGCATGGGACGAAGACCCAGTACTTC. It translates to CASSGGHGTKTQYF.

The CDR3 sequence: CASSFDGRLHLNTEAFF. The CDR3 DNA reads as TGTGCCAGCAGTTTCGACGGACGCTTACACCTGAACACTGAAGCTTTCTTT. This sequence joins TRBV27 and TRBJ1-1; D gene ambiguous. The CDR3 length is 17 residues. Per the germline V gene, CDR1 is MNHEY and CDR2 is SMNVEV (reference sequence). V was cut by 3 bases and J by 0 bases, with 17 bases left in between.

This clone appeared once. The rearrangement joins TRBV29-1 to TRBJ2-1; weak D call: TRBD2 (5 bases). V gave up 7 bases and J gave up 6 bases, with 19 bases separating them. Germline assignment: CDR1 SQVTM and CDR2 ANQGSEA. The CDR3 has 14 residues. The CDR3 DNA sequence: TGCAGCGCCCACTCAGGACTCCTTCTCAATGAGCAGTTCTTC. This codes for CSAHSGLLLNEQFF.

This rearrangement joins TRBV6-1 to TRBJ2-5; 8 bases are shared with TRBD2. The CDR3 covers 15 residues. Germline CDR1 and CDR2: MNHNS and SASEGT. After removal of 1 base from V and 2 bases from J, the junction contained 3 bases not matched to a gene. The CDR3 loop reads CASSEVGGGQETQYF. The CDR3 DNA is TGTGCCAGCAGTGAAGTGGGCGGGGGGCAAGAGACCCAGTACTTC.

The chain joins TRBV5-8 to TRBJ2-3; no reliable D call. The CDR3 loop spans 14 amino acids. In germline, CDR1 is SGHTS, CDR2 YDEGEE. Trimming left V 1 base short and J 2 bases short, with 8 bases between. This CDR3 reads CASSLFPHTDTQYF. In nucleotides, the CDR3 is TGTGCCAGCAGCTTGTTCCCACACACAGATACGCAGTATTTT.

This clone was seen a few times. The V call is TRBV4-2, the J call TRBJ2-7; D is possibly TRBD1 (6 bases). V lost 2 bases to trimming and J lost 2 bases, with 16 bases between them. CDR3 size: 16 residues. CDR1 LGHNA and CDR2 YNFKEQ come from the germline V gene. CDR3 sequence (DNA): TGTGCCAGCAGCCAACCCGACAGGCCTAACCCCTACGAGCAGTACGTC. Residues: CASSQPDRPNPYEQYV.